This T cell receptor beta chain was observed in a study of T cells generated in artificial thymic organoids (dated by TCRdb to the late 2010s). In terms of the full investigation: TCR alpha and beta CDR3 repertoires of in vitro artificial thymic organoid-derived CD8 single positive T cells were compared with thymic and peripheral blood naive CD8 T cells. The displayed repertoire sequencing data were described as being representative of three independent experiments. Overall results and qualifications from the work: No skewed Valpha or Vbeta usage was observed in organoid-derived T cells, a finding that argues against dominance of unconventional lineages or clonal expansions. CD8 single positive T cells derived from organoids showed physiological TCR clonotype diversity comparable to the diversity seen in thymic and blood naive CD8 T cells.

About this clonotype: What antigen it recognizes has not been identified. No base quality values were provided; no much bigger clone lies one nucleotide off.

To build the artificial thymic organoids, human HSPCs were aggregated with MS5 murine stromal cells that had been transduced with human DLL1, and the aggregates were cultured at an air-liquid interface. FACS-purified CD34+CD3- hematopoietic stem and progenitor cells depleted of residual T cells were used to seed the organoids. The culture medium for the organoids was serum-free RB27, which consists of RPMI 1640 supplemented with B27, FLT3L, IL-7 and ascorbic acid. Prior to RNA extraction, CD3+TCRalphabeta+CD8 single positive T cells from organoids and thymus were isolated by FACS sorting. Total RNA was purified from roughly 40,000 to 200,000 sorted cells per sample with the RNeasy Micro kit, and quality checked on an Agilent RNA 6000 Nano chip. Germline trimming amounts to 4 bases on V and 4 bases on J, with 10 as the count of junction bases outside the gene matches. The germline V gene specifies SGDLS as CDR1 and YYNGEE as CDR2. The CDR3 goes from the cysteine to the phenylalanine over 15 residues. Only the CDR3 region is kept as DNA, spanning 45 bases read in frame from base 1.

TCRalpha and TCRbeta libraries were amplified in separate semi-nested PCR reactions using Advantage 2 and reverse primers located in the TRAC or TRBC constant regions. The amount of total RNA going into first-strand cDNA synthesis ranged between roughly 3 and 500 ng. The TCR cDNA libraries were generated by 5'-RACE using the SMARTer PCR cDNA Synthesis kit, with a poly-dT primer driving first-strand synthesis. Semi-nested constant-region reverse primers carried 5-nucleotide sample-specific barcodes, and products were cleaned with the Zymo DNA Clean and Concentrator-5 kit. As many as ten barcoded samples were combined into a pool, ligated to Illumina adaptors, and sequenced on an Illumina MiSeq as 2 x 150 bp paired-end reads. In the paper's pipeline: Demultiplexed reads were aligned with BLAT to a custom library of all human TRAV, TRAJ, TRBV, TRBD and TRBJ combinations from IMGT. The best BLAT hits were picked using pslCDnaFilter (-maxAligns=1, -ignoreIntrons), and custom Perl scripts were used to calculate clonotype frequencies. Through fastp at Q25 and MiXCR, TCRdb rebuilt clones from the public reads, retaining in-frame beta chains. Rows with a matching CDR3 protein are joined into one entry that keeps the most common DNA and genes. These V and J calls are TCRdb output, not the study's own analysis. Recorded for this sample are 7,500 to 8,000 distinct CDR3 sequences; about 24% of them occurred a single time. The ten largest account for under 3.5% of the sample.

Sample: naive CD8+ T cells grown in artificial thymic organoids from cord blood stem and progenitor cells. What the cell subset or site label conveys for this sample: CD3+TCRalphabeta+CD8SP T cells; for blood, CD45RO-CCR7+ naive CD8+ T cells. Rearrangement joined TRBV9 to TRBJ1-1, with TRBD1 matching 7 junction bases. This clonotype was sampled from a human donor who gave cord blood stem cells for thymic organoid culture, a cardiac surgery patient who gave postnatal thymus, or a blood donor (not recorded which). The CDR3 reads as follows: CASSFRTGDATEAFF. The DNA is TGTGCCAGCAGCTTCCGGACAGGTGACGCCACTGAAGCTTTCTTT. Here the CDR3 is joined to the reference TRBV9 and TRBJ1-1 genes, and the full variable domain is: DSGVTQTPKHLITATGQRVTLRCSPRSGDLSVYWYQQSLDQGLQFLIQYYNGEERAKGNILERFSAQQFPDLHSELNLSSLELGDSALYFCASSFRTGDATEAFFGQGTRLTVV.